The rows below give T cell receptor beta chains drawn from one sample of a study of blood T cell repertoires in COVID-19. This table comes from immunoSEQ multiplex PCR, and its TCRdb copy is limited to in-frame clones, with some not included. Here the sample spans over 250,000 clones, 70% to 85% being singletons. The specimen sequenced was peripheral blood. These receptors all stem from a woman aged 80 or over with acute or convalescent COVID-19. The CDR3 runs from the conserved cysteine through the conserved F or W. The D gene is left open where the match is weak. Size tells how often a clone was seen (once, few, many) or the class of an expanded clone, and some rows leave it out.

v_gene	abundance	d_gene	j_gene	CDR3aa	CDR3nt
TRBV2	NA	TRBD2	TRBJ2-1	CASSVRLAGADEQFF	TGTGCCAGCAGTGTTAGACTAGCGGGAGCTGATGAGCAGTTCTTC
TRBV5-4	few	TRBD1	TRBJ1-2	CASSLGGTGGGYTF	TGTGCCAGCAGCTTGGGTGGGACAGGTGGCGGCTACACCTTC
TRBV5-1	once	TRBD1	TRBJ1-6	CASSLGTGKDSPLHF	TGCGCCAGCAGCTTGGGGACAGGGAAAGATTCACCCCTCCACTTT
TRBV30	once	NA	TRBJ2-4	CAAGLARQYF	TGTGCCGCAGGCCTCGCTCGGCAGTACTTC
TRBV5-4	NA	TRBD2	TRBJ2-3	CASSPGGHSGDTQYF	TGTGCCAGCAGCCCGGGAGGGCACTCCGGAGATACGCAGTATTTT
TRBV12-3/TRBV12-4	NA	NA	TRBJ1-2	CASSGGSFGYTF	TGTGCCAGCAGCGGGGGGTCGTTCGGCTACACCTTC
TRBV7-2	NA	NA	TRBJ2-1	CASSQPGYNEQFF	TGTGCCAGCAGCCAACCGGGCTACAATGAGCAGTTCTTC
TRBV7-9	NA	NA	TRBJ1-6	CASSLDLAPSYNSPLHF	TGTGCCAGCAGCTTAGATCTAGCGCCCTCCTATAATTCACCCCTCCACTTT
TRBV27	once	NA	TRBJ1-5	CASSTRDTNQPQHF	TGTGCCAGCAGTACCCGGGACACCAATCAGCCCCAGCATTTT
TRBV5-1	NA	TRBD1	TRBJ2-7	CASGRDRGTYEQYF	TGCGCCAGCGGCCGGGACAGGGGCACCTACGAGCAGTACTTC
TRBV18	once	NA	TRBJ1-2	CASSPLAEGAYGYTF	TGTGCCAGCTCACCGTTAGCGGAAGGGGCCTATGGCTACACCTTC
TRBV19	few	TRBD1	TRBJ1-5	CATSTGGNVWQPQHF	TGTGCCACCAGTACAGGGGGCAACGTCTGGCAGCCCCAGCATTTT
TRBV5-8	few	NA	TRBJ1-5	CASSGKQGSRGQPQHF	TGTGCCAGCAGCGGGAAACAGGGATCTAGGGGTCAGCCCCAGCATTTT
TRBV2	few	TRBD2	TRBJ2-3	CASSVSGRGGTDTQYF	TGTGCCAGCAGTGTTAGCGGGAGAGGGGGTACAGATACGCAGTATTTT
TRBV2	NA	NA	TRBJ1-2	CASSETREGYGYTF	TGTGCCAGCAGTGAAACCAGGGAGGGATATGGCTACACCTTC
TRBV6-5	NA	NA	TRBJ1-4	CASSYSRQREKLFF	TGTGCCAGCAGTTACTCACGACAGAGGGAAAAACTGTTTTTT
TRBV19	NA	NA	TRBJ2-4	CASSMEGGNLAKNIQYF	TGTGCCAGTAGTATGGAAGGGGGTAATCTAGCCAAAAACATTCAGTACTTC
TRBV25-1	NA	NA	TRBJ2-5	CATTTGTQETQYF	TGTGCCACTACTACAGGGACCCAAGAGACCCAGTACTTC
TRBV6-5	NA	TRBD2	TRBJ2-1	CASSQGLGQFF	TGTGCCAGCAGCCAGGGACTAGGGCAGTTCTTC
TRBV19	NA	TRBD1	TRBJ1-6	CASSINGQENNSPLHF	TGTGCCAGTAGTATAAACGGACAGGAGAATAATTCACCCCTCCACTTT
TRBV9	NA	TRBD2	TRBJ2-7	CASSMGLAGSTYEQYF	TGTGCCAGCAGCATGGGACTAGCGGGATCGACCTACGAGCAGTACTTC
TRBV2	NA	TRBD1	TRBJ1-5	CASRGQPSGNQPQHF	TGTGCCAGCAGGGGACAGCCGTCCGGCAATCAGCCCCAGCATTTT
TRBV19	NA	TRBD1	TRBJ2-2	CASSMGQGWTGELFF	TGTGCCAGTAGTATGGGACAGGGGTGGACCGGGGAGCTGTTTTTT
TRBV7-2	NA	NA	TRBJ2-3	CASSLQAMGTDTQYF	TGTGCCAGCAGCTTACAGGCCATGGGCACAGATACGCAGTATTTT
TRBV19	NA	NA	TRBJ2-7	CASSIASSGYYEQYF	TGTGCCAGTAGTATTGCGTCGAGCGGGTACTACGAGCAGTACTTC
TRBV12-3/TRBV12-4	NA	NA	TRBJ1-2	CASSHPGSYGYTF	TGTGCCAGCAGTCACCCCGGGTCTTATGGCTACACCTTC
TRBV30	once	TRBD1	TRBJ1-2	CAWSAQSAGGGGGYTF	TGTGCCTGGAGCGCACAATCGGCAGGGGGTGGGGGGGGCTACACCTTC
TRBV11-2	once	TRBD2	TRBJ2-2	CASSSAGASGELFF	TGTGCCAGCAGCTCTGCGGGAGCGTCGGGGGAGCTGTTTTTT
TRBV29-1	NA	NA	TRBJ1-1	CSVAGTRRNTEAFF	TGCAGCGTTGCGGGGACAAGGAGGAACACTGAAGCTTTCTTT
TRBV5-1	NA	TRBD2	TRBJ2-7	CASSLGAMTSGAYEQYF	TGCGCCAGCAGCTTGGGGGCTATGACTAGCGGGGCCTACGAGCAGTACTTC
TRBV19	NA	NA	TRBJ2-5	CASSGFLTSEETQYF	TGTGCCAGTAGCGGGTTTTTGACTTCGGAAGAGACCCAGTACTTC
TRBV2	NA	TRBD1	TRBJ1-1	CASSGQENTEAFF	TGTGCCAGCAGCGGACAGGAAAACACTGAAGCTTTCTTT
TRBV10-2	NA	NA	TRBJ1-1	CASRDSMNTEAFF	TGCGCCAGCAGGGACAGTATGAACACTGAAGCTTTCTTT
TRBV3-1/TRBV3-2	NA	TRBD2	TRBJ2-3	CASSQVAGANTQYF	TGTGCCAGCAGCCAGGTAGCGGGAGCAAATACGCAGTATTTT
TRBV19	NA	NA	TRBJ1-2	CASTPHSASNYGYTF	TGTGCCAGTACCCCACATAGCGCATCTAACTATGGCTACACCTTC
TRBV5-5	NA	TRBD1	TRBJ2-7	CASSPRPLDRGRIYEQYF	TGTGCCAGCAGCCCGCGGCCCTTGGACAGGGGGCGGATTTACGAGCAGTACTTC
TRBV27	once	NA	TRBJ1-1	CASSRIGGLNTEAFF	TGTGCCAGCAGTAGAATAGGCGGGTTGAACACTGAAGCTTTCTTT
TRBV18	NA	TRBD1	TRBJ1-1	CASSPGQLGNTEAFF	TGTGCCAGCTCCCCGGGACAGCTGGGGAACACTGAAGCTTTCTTT
TRBV14	few	NA	TRBJ1-2	CASSQDRAYGYTF	TGTGCCAGCAGCCAAGACAGGGCTTATGGCTACACCTTC
TRBV5-1	NA	TRBD1	TRBJ2-7	CASSPLDRGLEQYF	TGCGCCAGCAGCCCCCTGGACAGGGGGCTCGAGCAGTACTTC
TRBV4-1	NA	TRBD1	TRBJ2-3	CASSQDRDRGSSTDTQYF	TGCGCCAGCAGCCAAGATCGGGACAGGGGGAGTAGCACAGATACGCAGTATTTT
TRBV7-2	NA	NA	TRBJ2-2	CASSLEGGRELFF	TGTGCCAGCAGCTTAGAAGGGGGAAGGGAGCTGTTTTTT
TRBV7-9	NA	NA	TRBJ2-1	CASSGGSSSYNEQFF	TGTGCCAGCAGTGGGGGGTCGAGCTCCTACAATGAGCAGTTCTTC
TRBV7-2	once	TRBD2	TRBJ2-7	CASSPSGTTHGYEQYF	TGTGCCAGCAGCCCAAGCGGGACTACCCACGGGTACGAGCAGTACTTC
TRBV15	NA	TRBD1	TRBJ1-5	CATSRRDRGGQPQHF	TGTGCCACCAGCAGAAGGGACAGGGGCGGCCAGCCCCAGCATTTT
TRBV9	NA	NA	TRBJ1-3	CASGAVSGNTIYF	TGTGCCAGCGGAGCAGTCTCTGGAAACACCATATATTTT
TRBV21-1	many	NA	TRBJ1-2	CASTTGEGNYGYTF	TGTGCCAGCACCACGGGGGAAGGTAACTATGGCTACACCTTC
TRBV11-2	once	NA	TRBJ2-2	CASSLEEGGGELFF	TGTGCCAGCAGCTTAGAAGAGGGAGGCGGGGAGCTGTTTTTT
TRBV18	NA	NA	TRBJ1-5	CASSQMDSDQPQHF	TGTGCCAGCTCTCAAATGGACAGTGATCAGCCCCAGCATTTT
TRBV6-5	NA	NA	TRBJ2-7	CASSGTSNYEQYF	TGTGCCAGCAGCGGGACAAGTAACTACGAGCAGTACTTC
TRBV11-3	NA	TRBD2	TRBJ2-1	CASSLDLSGGSNEQFF	TGTGCCAGCAGCTTAGATCTAAGCGGGGGGAGTAATGAGCAGTTCTTC
TRBV18	NA	NA	TRBJ1-1	CASSPLEPQENTEAFF	TGTGCCAGCTCACCACTAGAGCCACAGGAGAACACTGAAGCTTTCTTT
TRBV10-3	NA	TRBD1	TRBJ1-3	CAIRDRGLSGNTIYF	TGTGCCATCAGGGACAGGGGACTCTCTGGAAACACCATATATTTT
TRBV19	NA	NA	TRBJ1-1	CASERTFSGRNTEAFF	TGTGCCAGTGAAAGAACCTTCAGCGGGAGGAACACTGAAGCTTTCTTT
TRBV5-1	NA	NA	TRBJ1-2	CASSLDGTNYGYTF	TGCGCCAGCAGCTTGGACGGGACTAACTATGGCTACACCTTC